Listed here are 32 T cell receptor beta chains from one sample, sequenced in a study of sequential checkpoint blockade in melanoma. Stated treatment: randomized to nivolumab then ipilimumab (arm A) or the reverse (arm B). Some clones are missing from TCRdb's copy, which holds only in-frame ones; the method was immunoSEQ multiplex PCR. The sample has about 3,400 clones; around 21% are singletons. The sequencing here drew on tumor tissue (inferred from file names), taken from a patient given nivolumab and ipilimumab in sequence. Receptors were obtained from a human donor with melanoma.

The chain links TRBV19 to TRBJ1-5; TRBD1 matches 9 bases. Germline V gene lookup returns CDR1 LNHDA and CDR2 SQIVND (reference sequence). This CDR3 spans 15 amino acids. Unmatched junction bases numbered 3, after V lost 5 bases and J lost 1 base. CDR3 amino acids: CASSGGQGSNQPQHF. Written as DNA, the CDR3 is TGTGCCAGTAGTGGCGGACAGGGGAGCAATCAGCCCCAGCATTTT.

This clone is termed medium-sized. CDR3 sequence: CASSLEVTGQIRYEQYF. The DNA of the CDR3 is TGTGCCAGCAGCTTAGAGGTGACGGGACAGATCCGTTACGAGCAGTACTTC. The chain recombines TRBV11-3 with TRBJ2-7, with TRBD1 matching 7 bases. Losses at the gene ends were 0 bases for V and 4 bases for J; bases not matched to a gene: 12. Looked up from germline, CDR1 is SGHNT and CDR2 is YENEEA. The length of the CDR3 is 17 residues.

In its sample, this clone was seen many times. The chain carries TRBV11-3 and TRBJ2-5; TRBD2 matches at 8 bases. The germline V gene encodes CDR1 SGHNT and CDR2 YENEEA. The CDR3 length is 15 residues. J was trimmed by 1 base and V by 5 bases; bases with no gene match: 6. DNA for the CDR3: TGTGCCAGCAGCCCCGGGGGGGCTACCCAAGAGACCCAGTACTTC. It codes for CASSPGGATQETQYF. The whole variable domain, remainder taken from reference TRBV11-3 and TRBJ2-5, is EAGVVQSPRYKIIEKKQPVAFWCNPISGHNTLYWYLQNLGQGPELLIRYENEEAVDDSQLPKDRFSAERLKGVDSTLKIQPAELGDSAVYLCASSPGGATQETQYFGPGTRLLVL.

This clone has a single count. The V and J genes are TRBV5-1 and TRBJ2-7, with D maybe TRBD1 (5 bases). The germline gives CDR1 SGHRS, CDR2 YFSETQ. The germline V and J ends were trimmed by 1 base and 1 base, with 15 bases remaining between them. The CDR3 has 16 amino acids. The chain's CDR3 is CASSLIRQTDSYEQYF. DNA for the CDR3: TGCGCCAGCAGCTTGATACGACAGACTGATTCCTACGAGCAGTACTTC. Full variable domain (missing parts from reference TRBV5-1 and TRBJ2-7): KAGVTQTPRYLIKTRGQQVTLSCSPISGHRSVSWYQQTPGQGLQFLFEYFSETQRNKGNFPGRFSGRQFSNSRSEMNVSTLELGDSALYLCASSLIRQTDSYEQYFGPGTRLTVT.

This clone is categorized as medium-sized (0.01 to 0.1%). The chain recombines TRBV7-1 with TRBJ1-1, with D hard to call. TRBV7-1 is known as an ORF, though its function is uncertain. The CDR3 loop spans 13 amino acids. Trimming pared 4 bases from V and 2 bases from J, leaving 8 bases between. CDR3 in DNA: TGTGCCAGCAGCTTTTCCCAAAACACTGAAGCTTTCTTT. Translated, it gives CASSFSQNTEAFF.

The rearrangement links TRBV19 to TRBJ1-5, with TRBD1 matching 7 bases. The V gene's germline CDR1 is LNHDA and CDR2 SQIVND (reference sequence). V shed 8 bases and J 5 bases; nucleotides not matched to a gene: 9. The CDR3 is 14 residues long. CDR3 sequence reads: CASSLRGKDQPQHF. CDR3 nucleotide sequence: TGTGCCAGTTCTCTCAGGGGGAAGGATCAGCCCCAGCATTTT. The full variable domain, with the rest looked up from reference TRBV19 and TRBJ1-5, is DGGITQSPKYLFRKEGQNVTLSCEQNLNHDAMYWYRQDPGQGLRLIYYSQIVNDFQKGDIAEGYSVSREKKESFPLTVTSAQKNPTAFYLCASSLRGKDQPQHFGDGTRLSIL.

The gene calls are TRBV10-2 and TRBJ2-7; D unresolved. V lost 6 bases and J 7 bases, leaving 16 bases between the germline ends. Per germline, CDR1 WSHSY and CDR2 SAAADI. The CDR3 runs 13 residues. The CDR3 is CASSQTLDGEQYF. In DNA, the CDR3 is TGCGCCAGCAGCCAGACCCTGGACGGAGAGCAGTACTTC.

This clone was counted between two and nine times. The J gene is TRBJ2-3, the V gene TRBV19; TRBD2 matches 7 bases. Germline V gene data show CDR1 as LNHDA and CDR2 as SQIVND (reference sequence). J gave up 4 bases and V 4 bases, and 2 bases lay outside the gene matches. The CDR3 spans 13 residues. CDR3 region: CASSNAGADTQYF. DNA for the CDR3: TGTGCCAGTAGTAATGCGGGGGCAGATACGCAGTATTTT.

The chain has TRBV9 and TRBJ2-1; 7 bases line up with TRBD1. The CDR3 sequence is 16 residues long. J lost 7 bases, V lost 4 bases, and 14 bases had no gene match. Germline V gene data show CDR1 as SGDLS and CDR2 as YYNGEE. The CDR3 spells CASSTKATGVMNEQFF. CDR3 sequence (DNA): TGTGCCAGCAGCACTAAGGCAACAGGGGTTATGAATGAGCAGTTCTTC.

By frequency in the sample, this clone is medium-sized. V is TRBV11-3 and J is TRBJ2-7; 8 bases fit TRBD2. Germline V CDR1 and CDR2: SGHNT, YENEEA. This CDR3 is 15 amino acids long. With V trimmed by 4 bases and J by 1 base, 6 bases remained unmatched. Written as DNA, the CDR3 is TGTGCCAGCAGCTCCATTAGCGGGGTTTCCTACGAGCAGTACTTC. Its protein product is CASSSISGVSYEQYF.

This clone is labeled as medium-sized. This CDR3 reads CASDSSSGYGYTF. The CDR3 DNA is TGTGCCAGCGACTCATCCTCTGGCTATGGCTACACCTTC. The V call is TRBV6-8, the J call TRBJ1-2, with D hard to call. V was pared by 8 bases and J by 4 bases, with 14 bases between. This CDR3 is 13 amino acids long. CDR1 and CDR2 from the germline V gene are MNHGY and SAAAGT.

The sample holds a few counts of this clone. This chain joins TRBV4-1 and TRBJ2-2, with D hard to call. CDR1 is MGHRA and CDR2 is YSYEKL in the germline V gene. There are 13 residues in the CDR3. Trimming cost V 7 bases and J 7 bases, with 13 bases left between them. This CDR3 reads CASTISGGGELFF. CDR3 coding DNA: TGCGCCAGCACCATAAGTGGTGGCGGGGAGCTGTTTTTT.

As to this clone: Other DNA sequences in this sample translate to the same CDR3. The rearrangement joins TRBV30 to TRBJ2-3; D ambiguous. This CDR3 has 12 residues. Germline CDR1 and CDR2: GTSNPN and SVGIG (reference sequence). Trimming pared 0 bases from V and 4 bases from J, leaving 5 bases between. DNA for the CDR3: TGTGCCTGGAGTGTTAGGGCAGATACGCAGTATTTT. As protein: CAWSVRADTQYF.

The chain is built from TRBV5-1 and TRBJ2-6, with unresolved D. The CDR3 loop spans 17 amino acids. V gave up 4 bases and J gave up 0 bases, with 14 bases separating them. Germline loops: CDR1 SGHRS, CDR2 YFSETQ. Here the CDR3 DNA reads TGCGCCAGCAGCCGAACAGCTGTTGACTCTGGGGCCAACGTCCTGACTTTC. This encodes CASSRTAVDSGANVLTF.

Relative to its sample, this clone is medium-sized (0.01 to 0.1%). In DNA form, the CDR3 reads TGTGCCAGCAGCTTGGTGTTAGCGAGCACTGAGCAGTTCTTC. This codes for CASSLVLASTEQFF. The chain recombines TRBV11-3 with TRBJ2-1, with TRBD2 as a possible D gene (5 bases). Trimming cost V 3 bases and J 9 bases, with 15 bases left between them. Germline V gives CDR1 SGHNT, CDR2 YENEEA. The CDR3 loop spans 14 amino acids.

This clone is judged medium-sized. The chain combines TRBV4-1 with TRBJ2-1, with TRBD1 identical over 12 bases. The CDR3 has 17 amino acids. Looked up from germline, CDR1 is MGHRA and CDR2 is YSYEKL. Losses at the gene ends were 0 bases for V and 6 bases for J; bases not matched to a gene: 6. This CDR3 reads CASSQEVRDRGRNEQFF. The CDR3 coding sequence is TGCGCCAGCAGCCAAGAGGTCCGGGACAGGGGGCGCAATGAGCAGTTCTTC.

This clone was counted once. The chain links TRBV5-1 to TRBJ2-7, with 11 bases fitting TRBD1. Looked up from germline, CDR1 is SGHRS and CDR2 is YFSETQ. With V trimmed by 6 bases and J by 7 bases, 9 bases remained unmatched. The CDR3 has 14 residues. This chain's CDR3 is CASTLGQGGREQYF. The CDR3 DNA follows: TGCGCCAGCACCCTGGGACAGGGGGGGAGGGAGCAGTACTTC.

This clone rates as medium-sized. V gene TRBV11-3 combines with J gene TRBJ2-5; the D gene is possibly TRBD1 (5 bases). Germline-derived CDR1 and CDR2 are SGHNT and YENEEA. V lost 7 bases and J 5 bases, leaving 23 bases between the germline ends. CDR3 length: 16 residues. CDR3 residues: CASNQAGAVNRETQYF. CDR3 sequence (DNA): TGTGCCAGCAATCAGGCTGGGGCAGTCAATCGGGAGACCCAGTACTTC.

This clone is categorized as large (0.1 to 1%). This chain connects TRBV9 to TRBJ2-7; 8 bases line up with TRBD2. The germline V gene encodes CDR1 SGDLS and CDR2 YYNGEE. V trimming: 1 base; J trimming: 0 bases; junction bases outside the gene matches: 12. The CDR3 has 18 residues. CDR3 DNA: TGTGCCAGCAGCGTAACCCCCTCGGGAGCGGGGGTCTCCTACGAGCAGTACTTC. It specifies CASSVTPSGAGVSYEQYF. Filled out from reference TRBV9 and TRBJ2-7, the complete variable domain reads DSGVTQTPKHLITATGQRVTLRCSPRSGDLSVYWYQQSLDQGLQFLIQYYNGEERAKGNILERFSAQQFPDLHSELNLSSLELGDSALYFCASSVTPSGAGVSYEQYFGPGTRLTVT.

This clone was seen a handful of times. This rearrangement joins TRBV28 to TRBJ2-5; D not resolved. CDR1 and CDR2 (germline): MDHEN, SYDVKM. Trimming cost V 6 bases and J 5 bases, with 19 bases left between them. The CDR3 runs 15 residues. This CDR3 reads CASRTPGGAGETQYF. The CDR3 DNA reads TGTGCCAGCAGGACCCCGGGCGGCGCTGGGGAGACCCAGTACTTC. Looking up the rest from reference TRBV28 and TRBJ2-5 gives the full variable domain: DVKVTQSSRYLVKRTGEKVFLECVQDMDHENMFWYRQDPGLGLRLIYFSYDVKMKEKGDIPEGYSVSREKKERFSLILESASTNQTSMYLCASRTPGGAGETQYFGPGTRLLVL.

The chain is built from TRBV5-1 and TRBJ2-4; either TRBD1 or TRBD2 may fit D (6 bases each). The CDR3 consists of 17 residues. V lost 3 bases and J lost 5, with 21 bases in between. CDR1 SGHRS and CDR2 YFSETQ come from the germline V gene. CDR3 sequence: CASSSGQRARLQNIQYF. CDR3 coding DNA: TGCGCCAGCAGCTCCGGACAGCGGGCTAGACTCCAAAACATTCAGTACTTC.

This CDR3 is CASRDQGVTGYTF. CDR3 coding DNA: TGTGCCAGCAGAGACCAGGGGGTTACTGGCTACACCTTC. This chain joins TRBV6-8 and TRBJ1-2, with TRBD1 identical over 7 bases. This CDR3 is built from 13 residues. V lost 6 bases to trimming and J lost 7 bases; unmatched junction nucleotides: 8. The germline V gene encodes CDR1 MNHGY and CDR2 SAAAGT.

This clone occurred a few times. The chain couples TRBV6-8 to TRBJ1-2; D possibly corresponds to TRBD1 (6 bases). The germline V and J ends were trimmed by 10 bases and 3 bases, with 15 bases remaining between them. Looked up from germline, CDR1 is MNHGY and CDR2 is SAAAGT. This CDR3 is built from 13 residues. The CDR3 is CAIRWTEDYGYTF. The CDR3 DNA reads as TGTGCCATCAGATGGACAGAAGACTATGGCTACACCTTC.

The chain has TRBV19 and TRBJ1-1; a possible D gene is TRBD1 (5 bases). Between the trimmed V and J ends, which lost 3 bases and 1 base, there was a span of 15 bases. Germline V gene sequence: CDR1 LNHDA, CDR2 SQIVND (reference sequence). CDR3 size: 16 residues. CDR3: CASSMGTRRRNTEAFF. CDR3 sequence (DNA): TGTGCCAGTAGTATGGGGACCCGACGGAGGAACACTGAAGCTTTCTTT.

In this sample, this clone turned up a few times. The rearrangement joins TRBV18 to TRBJ2-2, with TRBD2 matching over 10 bases. From germline, CDR1 is KGHSH and CDR2 LQKENI. J lost 6 bases, V lost 3 bases, and 7 bases had no gene match. The CDR3 runs to 16 residues. The CDR3 nucleotides are TGTGCCAGCTCACCTGTTCAGCTAGCGGGGGCCGGGGAGCTGTTTTTT. Protein: CASSPVQLAGAGELFF.

J is TRBJ1-1 and V is TRBV10-2; TRBD1 is a possible D gene (6 bases). Germline lookup yields CDR1 WSHSY and CDR2 SAAADI. This CDR3 contains 15 residues. The ends were cut back, 2 bases at V and 1 base at J, with 11 bases in the middle. The CDR3 here is CASSEGGQANTEAFF. CDR3 sequence (DNA): TGCGCCAGCAGTGAGGGGGGGCAGGCGAACACTGAAGCTTTCTTT.

In its sample, this clone ranks as medium-sized. This sequence joins TRBV6-8 and TRBJ1-2; weak D call: TRBD1 (5 bases). The CDR3 extends over 14 amino acids. The V end lost 5 bases, the J end lost 4 bases, and 14 bases lay between the germline ends. Germline V lookup: CDR1 MNHGY, CDR2 SAAAGT. The CDR3 loop is CASSAPGPFYGYTF. Written as DNA, the CDR3 is TGTGCCAGCAGTGCCCCGGGGCCGTTCTATGGCTACACCTTC.

This clone is medium-sized by share. The rearrangement uses TRBV11-3 and TRBJ1-3; maybe TRBD1 (5 bases). The CDR3 covers 17 residues. Germline-derived CDR1 and CDR2 are SGHNT and YENEEA. Trimming pared 1 base from V and 0 bases from J, leaving 13 bases between. The DNA of the CDR3 is TGTGCCAGCAGCTTAGTGGGCAGGGTGAGCTCTGGAAACACCATATATTTT. This encodes CASSLVGRVSSGNTIYF. The full variable domain, its missing parts supplied by reference TRBV11-3 and TRBJ1-3, is EAGVVQSPRYKIIEKKQPVAFWCNPISGHNTLYWYLQNLGQGPELLIRYENEEAVDDSQLPKDRFSAERLKGVDSTLKIQPAELGDSAVYLCASSLVGRVSSGNTIYFGEGSWLTVV.

This clone turned up a few times. V is TRBV23-1 and J is TRBJ1-2, with D possibly being TRBD1 (6 bases). TRBV23-1 counts as an open reading frame of uncertain function. The V end was cut by 6 bases, the J end by 2 bases, with 10 bases between. There are 13 residues in the CDR3. The CDR3 spells CASSPGQNYGYTF. In DNA, the CDR3 is TGCGCCAGCAGCCCCGGACAGAACTATGGCTACACCTTC.

This clone showed up just a few times. The chain is built from TRBV6-8 and TRBJ2-7; TRBD1 aligns across 7 bases. V was clipped by 6 bases and J by 7 bases; unmatched bases: 12. Germline loops: CDR1 MNHGY, CDR2 SAAAGT. The CDR3 is 14 residues long. Written as DNA, the CDR3 is TGTGCCAGCAGGGACGTACAGGGGAGTCGGGAGCAGTACTTC. As protein: CASRDVQGSREQYF.

The chain carries TRBV18 and TRBJ1-5; D is ambiguous. V dropped 6 bases and J dropped 7 bases, with 13 bases sitting between them. The CDR3 contains 13 residues. Germline lookup yields CDR1 KGHSH and CDR2 LQKENI. The CDR3 spells CASSPGHGQPQHF. The CDR3 coding sequence is TGTGCCAGCTCGCCCGGGCACGGGCAGCCCCAGCATTTT.

This clone is labeled as medium-sized. The rearrangement joins TRBV9 to TRBJ2-6; D gene unclear. The V gene lost 4 bases and the J gene lost 0 bases, with 8 bases spanning the gap. In germline, CDR1 is SGDLS, CDR2 YYNGEE. The CDR3 totals 15 residues. The CDR3 bases are TGTGCCAGCAGCCCCTGGTCCTCTGGGGCCAACGTCCTGACTTTC. Protein product: CASSPWSSGANVLTF.